Shown below are 20 T cell receptor beta chains from a single sample sequenced in a study of a mutant IDH1 vaccine in newly diagnosed glioma. Their target antigens are unknown. The table came from immunoSEQ multiplex PCR; TCRdb's copy has only in-frame clones and leaves some out. This sample yields 75,000 to 80,000 clones, of which 90% to 95% are seen a single time; just over 0.55% belongs to the top ten. Time point described: week 5, during vaccination. It was 300 ug of mutant IDH1 20-mer peptide that made up each vaccine dose, given with topical imiquimod. Sequencing used PBMCs, obtained from a glioma patient whose treatment included an IDH1 peptide vaccine. These receptors all come from a woman between 50 and 59 years old with glioma.

With regard to this clone: Mismatch with germline at one junction end may stem from a read error. The V call is TRBV7-9, the J call TRBJ2-2; no firm D call. Germline CDR1 SEHNR, CDR2 FQNEAQ (reference sequence). There are 14 residues in the CDR3. The CDR3 DNA is TGTGCCGGCAGCGATAGCCAGGCCACCGGGGAGCTGTTTTTT. This gives the protein CAGSDSQATGELFF.

Only a few counts were recorded for this clone. CDR3 in DNA: TGTGCCAGCAGCCGTGGCCCGAGCTCCTACGAGCAGTACTTC. This codes for CASSRGPSSYEQYF. The chain recombines TRBV5-4 with TRBJ2-7, with D uncertain. Germline lookup yields CDR1 SGHNT and CDR2 YYREEE (reference sequence). The ends were cut back, 4 bases at V and 0 bases at J, with 11 bases in the middle. The CDR3 is 14 residues long.

The genes are TRBV5-6 and TRBJ1-5; a weak D match, TRBD1 (6 bases). V dropped 0 bases and J dropped 6 bases, with 19 bases sitting between them. The CDR3 spans 17 residues. Germline V gives CDR1 SGHDT, CDR2 YYEEEE. The CDR3 bases are TGTGCCAGCAGCTTGGAGCAGCGCGGAGGGGGTGGTCAGCCCCAGCATTTT. Translated: CASSLEQRGGGGQPQHF.

The rearrangement links TRBV7-2 to TRBJ2-1; no definite D call. V was clipped by 1 base and J by 5 bases, with 6 bases between them. Germline V gene lookup returns CDR1 SGHTA and CDR2 FQGNSA. The CDR3 is made up of 13 amino acids. CDR3 loop: CASSLGTNNEQFF. CDR3 coding DNA: TGTGCCAGCAGCTTAGGAACAAACAATGAGCAGTTCTTC.

This chain links TRBV15 with TRBJ2-4, with D possibly TRBD1 on 5 matching bases. Germline CDR1 is LNHNV and CDR2 is YYDKDF (reference sequence). Deletions cut 0 bases from V and 2 bases from J, with 14 bases between. The CDR3 loop spans 17 amino acids. The CDR3 sequence: CATSREEDSLPKNIQYF. CDR3 in DNA: TGTGCCACCAGCAGAGAGGAAGACAGCCTCCCCAAAAACATTCAGTACTTC.

This sequence joins TRBV28 and TRBJ2-5, with a tentative D call TRBD1 (6 bases). The V end was cut by 2 bases, the J end by 5 bases, with 12 bases between. Germline CDR1 is MDHEN and CDR2 is SYDVKM. The CDR3 is 14 amino acids. The CDR3 region has the DNA TGTGCCAGCAGTTTAAGGGGACATGTTGAGACCCAGTACTTC. Translated: CASSLRGHVETQYF.

The CDR3 DNA is TGTGCCAGCAGTAAATCGGGAGCGGGAGAGACCCAGTACTTC. It specifies CASSKSGAGETQYF. The chain uses TRBV6-5 and TRBJ2-5, with a possible D match to TRBD2 (6 bases). V was cut by 5 bases and J by 4 bases, with 14 bases left in between. This CDR3 spans 14 amino acids. Germline assignment: CDR1 MNHEY and CDR2 SVGAGI.

The chain combines TRBV12-5 with TRBJ1-1; D is uncertain. This CDR3 region has 14 residues. Trimming removed 3 bases at V and 1 base at J, with 9 bases between. Germline CDR1 and CDR2: LGHNT and FRNRAP. CDR3 residues: CASGLRRPNTEAFF. CDR3 nucleotides: TGTGCTAGTGGTTTAAGACGTCCGAACACTGAAGCTTTCTTT.

This clone was counted a few times. The chain recombines TRBV10-2 with TRBJ2-2; 11 bases are a match to TRBD2. With V trimmed by 3 bases and J by 5 bases, 2 bases remained unmatched. The CDR3 extends over 15 amino acids. Germline V gives CDR1 WSHSY, CDR2 SAAADI. The CDR3 sequence: CASSDGLAGTGELFF. The CDR3, as DNA: TGCGCCAGCAGTGACGGACTAGCGGGTACCGGGGAGCTGTTTTTT.

The genes are TRBV14 and TRBJ2-3, with D tentatively TRBD2 (5 bases). The CDR3 consists of 11 residues. Germline V gene lookup returns CDR1 SGHDN and CDR2 FVKESK. V shed 4 bases and J shed 8 bases, with 7 bases lying between them. The chain's CDR3 is CASSRGSTQYF. CDR3 coding DNA: TGTGCCAGCAGCCGCGGGTCTACGCAGTATTTT.

The chain couples TRBV28 to TRBJ2-7; tentatively, D is TRBD2 (6 bases). The V end was cut by 9 bases, the J end by 7 bases, with 19 bases between. Germline CDR1 reads MDHEN; CDR2 reads SYDVKM. The CDR3 is 13 residues long. CDR3 sequence reads: CASGGTLGWEQYF. The CDR3 nucleotides are TGTGCCAGTGGAGGGACTCTGGGGTGGGAGCAGTACTTC.

The gene calls are TRBV9 and TRBJ2-2; no clear D. CDR3 length: 12 amino acids. V was shortened by 6 bases and J by 1 base, with 4 bases between the two germline ends. Germline V gene data show CDR1 as SGDLS and CDR2 as YYNGEE. The CDR3 sequence: CASNMNTGELFF. CDR3 DNA sequence: TGTGCCAGCAATATGAACACCGGGGAGCTGTTTTTT. Looking up the rest from reference TRBV9 and TRBJ2-2 gives the full variable domain: DSGVTQTPKHLITATGQRVTLRCSPRSGDLSVYWYQQSLDQGLQFLIQYYNGEERAKGNILERFSAQQFPDLHSELNLSSLELGDSALYFCASNMNTGELFFGEGSRLTVL.

The rearrangement links TRBV2 to TRBJ1-4; D possibly corresponds to TRBD1 (5 bases). This CDR3 has 14 residues. Germline assignment: CDR1 SNHLY and CDR2 FYNNEI. V was pared by 4 bases and J by 1 base, with 7 bases between. This CDR3 reads CASSGRGTNEKLFF. CDR3 DNA sequence: TGTGCCAGCAGTGGAAGGGGAACTAATGAAAAACTGTTTTTT.

The J gene is TRBJ2-1, the V gene TRBV15; TRBD2 matches at 8 bases. From germline, CDR1 is LNHNV and CDR2 YYDKDF (reference sequence). The CDR3 is 15 amino acids. V dropped 8 bases and J dropped 8; count of bases not matched to a gene: 14. CDR3 protein: CATHSGTGGPDEQFF. Written as DNA, the CDR3 is TGTGCCACCCACTCAGGGACGGGAGGGCCAGATGAGCAGTTCTTC.

The chain has TRBV10-1 and TRBJ2-5; 13 nucleotides line up with TRBD2. Germline V gives CDR1 WNHNN, CDR2 SYGVQD (reference sequence). The CDR3 is 15 residues long. V dropped 9 bases and J dropped 4; count of bases not matched to a gene: 8. DNA of the CDR3: TGCGCCAGAAGCGGACTAGCGGGAGCCGGAGAGACCCAGTACTTC. Translated, it gives CARSGLAGAGETQYF.

The chain links TRBV4-1 to TRBJ2-1, with 9 bases matching TRBD2. The CDR3 totals 11 residues. Germline V lookup: CDR1 MGHRA, CDR2 YSYEKL. V lost 6 bases, J lost 12 bases, and 3 bases stayed unmatched. The CDR3 loop is CASRQREVQFF. For the CDR3, the DNA is TGCGCCAGCAGACAGCGGGAGGTGCAGTTCTTC.

V is TRBV5-3 and J is TRBJ2-7; D may match TRBD1 or TRBD2 (6 bases each). TRBV5-3 is marked as an open reading frame, function uncertain. The CDR3 has 11 amino acids. V dropped 4 bases and J dropped 8 bases, with 10 bases sitting between them. The CDR3 loop reads CARSPGGQQYF. As DNA, the CDR3 is TGTGCCAGAAGCCCCGGGGGCCAGCAGTACTTC.

This clone has only one observation. The V and J genes are TRBV5-1 and TRBJ1-1, with 12 bases fitting TRBD1. Germline V gene lookup returns CDR1 SGHRS and CDR2 YFSETQ. The CDR3 runs 16 residues. V gave up 4 bases and J gave up 2 bases; unmatched junction bases: 6. Here the CDR3 reads CASSKGTGGLNTEAFF. Written as DNA, the CDR3 is TGCGCCAGCAGCAAAGGGACAGGGGGCCTCAACACTGAAGCTTTCTTT.

The rearrangement uses TRBV9 and TRBJ1-2; no reliable D call. V was cut by 3 bases and J by 8 bases, with 8 bases left in between. Germline V CDR1 and CDR2: SGDLS, YYNGEE. The CDR3 has 11 residues. The CDR3 sequence: CASSAEGGYTF. CDR3 in DNA: TGTGCCAGCAGCGCGGAGGGCGGCTACACCTTC.

V usage is TRBV7-7 and J usage is TRBJ2-1; 8 bases line up with TRBD2. This CDR3 spans 15 amino acids. Germline CDR1 reads SSHAT; CDR2 reads FNYEAQ (reference sequence). The DNA for the CDR3 is TGTGCTAGCTCCCCGGGACTAGAGATTTACAATGAGCAGTTCTTC. Residues: CASSPGLEIYNEQFF.